A selection of T cell receptor beta chains follows, all from one sample in a study of T cell responses to AZD1222 COVID-19 vaccine. Repertoires were generated with immunoSEQ multiplex PCR, while TCRdb's copy carries only in-frame clones and drops some. The table records about 79,000 clones, roughly nine tenths of them present only once. Sequencing used peripheral blood, obtained 28 days after the second AZD1222 dose. The receptors derive from an adult who received the AZD1222 COVID-19 vaccine. The CDR3 runs from the conserved cysteine through the conserved F or W. D genes are given only for firm matches. Size is omitted from some rows. Given values are once, few, many or a class for expanded clones.

v_call	j_call	clone_size	d_call	cdr3_nt	cdr3_aa
TRBV18	TRBJ2-2	NA	NA	TGTGCCAGCTCACCGAACAGCGCCCAGAACACCGGGGAGCTGTTTTTT	CASSPNSAQNTGELFF
TRBV11-3	TRBJ2-3	NA	TRBD2	TGTGCCAGCAGCTTACGACTAGCGGGCCCTGCTTATACGCAGTATTTT	CASSLRLAGPAYTQYF
TRBV29-1	TRBJ2-1	NA	TRBD1	TGCAGCGTTGAAGGAGGGGGCGGTCTTTACAATGAGCAGTTCTTC	CSVEGGGGLYNEQFF
TRBV14	TRBJ2-5	NA	NA	TGTGCCAGCAGCCAAACTCGATTAGAGACCCAGTACTTC	CASSQTRLETQYF
TRBV11-2	TRBJ2-7	NA	TRBD2	TGTGCCAGCAGCTTAGATCCCAGCGGGAGCTCCTACGAGCAGTACTTC	CASSLDPSGSSYEQYF
TRBV6-5	TRBJ2-7	few	NA	TGTGCCAGCTCTCAACAGTACTCTGGTTACGAGCAGTACTTC	CASSQQYSGYEQYF
TRBV29-1	TRBJ1-2	NA	NA	TGCAGCGTTGAAGATCAGGGTGACTATGGCTACACCTTC	CSVEDQGDYGYTF
TRBV12-3/TRBV12-4	TRBJ2-3	once	NA	TGTGCCAGCAGTTCAGCAGGTACGCAGTATTTT	CASSSAGTQYF
TRBV28	TRBJ1-5	NA	NA	TGTGCCAGCAGTCTCGGGATTCCGAATCAGCCCCAGCATTTT	CASSLGIPNQPQHF
TRBV12-5	TRBJ1-1	NA	NA	TGTGCTAGTGGTTTGGTAAATATGTATTCTTCTGGCACTGAAGCTTTCTTT	CASGLVNMYSSGTEAFF
TRBV7-3	TRBJ2-3	NA	TRBD1	TGTGCCAGCAGCCCGACAGGGGGCCTGCCAGATACGCAGTATTTT	CASSPTGGLPDTQYF
TRBV7-3	TRBJ2-1	NA	TRBD1	TGTGCCAGCAGCTTATCTGGGACAGAAGCCAATGAGCAGTTCTTC	CASSLSGTEANEQFF
TRBV28	TRBJ2-7	NA	TRBD1	TGTGCCAGCAGTTTCGAGTTGCGGGACAGGCCTCGCGAGCAGTACTTC	CASSFELRDRPREQYF
TRBV19	TRBJ1-1	NA	TRBD1	TGTGCCAGCAATGACAGGGGGCTTATGAACACTGAAGCTTTCTTT	CASNDRGLMNTEAFF
TRBV19	TRBJ2-3	NA	TRBD1	TGTGCCAGTAGCCCTCGGACAGGGGGTTATCAAGATACGCAGTATTTT	CASSPRTGGYQDTQYF
TRBV10-3	TRBJ2-7	NA	NA	TGTGCCATCAGTGATTCGGGACGAGACTACGAGCAGTACTTC	CAISDSGRDYEQYF
TRBV7-3	TRBJ2-1	NA	TRBD2	TGTGCCAGCAGCCAAACGGGACTAGCGCCCTCCTACAATGAGCAGTTCTTC	CASSQTGLAPSYNEQFF
TRBV5-6	TRBJ2-4	NA	TRBD2	TGTGCCAGCAGCTCGGGACTAGCGGAGGCCTATCAGTACTTC	CASSSGLAEAYQYF
TRBV15	TRBJ2-2	few	TRBD2	TGTGCCACCAGCAGAGATACGGTAGCGGGCACCGGGGAGCTGTTTTTT	CATSRDTVAGTGELFF
TRBV27	TRBJ1-1	NA	NA	TGTGCCAGCAGTGACGGCTGGGGCACTGAAGCTTTCTTT	CASSDGWGTEAFF
TRBV28	TRBJ1-2	once	NA	TGTGCCAGCACCTACGATGGGGGATCCTATGGCTACACCTTC	CASTYDGGSYGYTF